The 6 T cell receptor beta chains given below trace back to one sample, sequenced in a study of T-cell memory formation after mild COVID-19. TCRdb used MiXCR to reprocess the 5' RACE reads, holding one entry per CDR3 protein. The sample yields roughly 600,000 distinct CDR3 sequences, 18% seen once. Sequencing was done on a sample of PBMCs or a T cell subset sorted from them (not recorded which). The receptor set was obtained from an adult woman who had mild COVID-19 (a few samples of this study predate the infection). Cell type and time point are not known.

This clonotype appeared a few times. This CDR3 is CASSLALGPGVEQFF. The CDR3 DNA is TGCGCCAGCAGCTTGGCCCTCGGGCCGGGGGTTGAGCAGTTCTTC. The chain is built from TRBV5-1 and TRBJ2-1; a possible D gene is TRBD2 (6 bases). The length of the CDR3 is 15 residues. The V end lost 0 bases, the J end lost 9 bases, and 16 bases lay between the germline ends. Germline CDR1 reads SGHRS; CDR2 reads YFSETQ.

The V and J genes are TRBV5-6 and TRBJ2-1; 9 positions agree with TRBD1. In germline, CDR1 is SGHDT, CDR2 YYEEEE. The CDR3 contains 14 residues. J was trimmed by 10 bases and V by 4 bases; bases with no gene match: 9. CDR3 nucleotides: TGTGCCAGCAGCACCGGGACAGGGATTCGGGAGCAGTTCTTC. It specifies CASSTGTGIREQFF. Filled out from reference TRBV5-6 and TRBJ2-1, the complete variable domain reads DAGVTQSPTHLIKTRGQQVTLRCSPKSGHDTVSWYQQALGQGPQFIFQYYEEEERQRGNFPDRFSGHQFPNYSSELNVNALLLGDSALYLCASSTGTGIREQFFGPGTRLTVL.

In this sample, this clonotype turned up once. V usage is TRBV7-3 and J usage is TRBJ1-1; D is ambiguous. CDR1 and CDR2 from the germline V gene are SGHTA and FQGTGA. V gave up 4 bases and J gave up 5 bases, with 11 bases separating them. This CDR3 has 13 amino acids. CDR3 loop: CASSYYSETEAFF. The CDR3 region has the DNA TGTGCCAGCAGCTATTACAGTGAAACTGAAGCTTTCTTT.

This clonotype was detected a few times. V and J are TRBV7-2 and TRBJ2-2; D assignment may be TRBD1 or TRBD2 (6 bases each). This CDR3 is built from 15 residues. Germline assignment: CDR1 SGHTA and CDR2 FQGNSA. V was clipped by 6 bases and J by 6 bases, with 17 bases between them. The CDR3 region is CASRGGGKAAGELFF. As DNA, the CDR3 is TGTGCCAGCAGGGGGGGCGGGAAGGCGGCCGGGGAGCTGTTTTTT.

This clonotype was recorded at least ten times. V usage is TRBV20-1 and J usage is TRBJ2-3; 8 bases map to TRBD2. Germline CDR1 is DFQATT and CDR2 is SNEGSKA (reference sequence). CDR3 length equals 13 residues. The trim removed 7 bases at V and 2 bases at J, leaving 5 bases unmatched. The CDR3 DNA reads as TGCAGTGGAGCAGCGGGGGTCACAGATACGCAGTATTTT. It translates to CSGAAGVTDTQYF.

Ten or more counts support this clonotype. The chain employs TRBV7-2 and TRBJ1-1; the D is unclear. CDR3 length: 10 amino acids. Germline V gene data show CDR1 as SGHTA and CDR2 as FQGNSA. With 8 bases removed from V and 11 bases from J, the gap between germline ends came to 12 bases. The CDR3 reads CASGRLGAFF. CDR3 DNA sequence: TGTGCCAGCGGGCGGTTGGGGGCTTTCTTT.